A selection of T cell receptor beta chains follows, all from one sample in a study of blood T cells in healthy people across ages. TCRdb re-called the 5' RACE reads through MiXCR, storing one row per CDR3 protein. This table has about 1.4 million distinct CDR3 sequences, roughly 64% appearing once. What was sequenced was blood. All receptors come from a man in his late teens or twenties in good health. The CDR3 runs from the conserved cysteine through the conserved F or W. Each record gives: clone size, D gene, J gene, V gene, CDR3 DNA, CDR3 protein. D genes are given only for firm matches. The size field is filled for only some rows; it gives once, few, many or a size class.

- | TRBD1 | TRBJ2-1 | TRBV20-1 | TGCAGTGCTAGCAGGGGGTCTGAGCAGTTCTTC | CSASRGSEQFF
- | - | TRBJ2-5 | TRBV12-3/TRBV12-4 | TGCGCCAGCAGTGGGTTCGGGGACCCCCAAGAGACCCAGTACTTC | CASSGFGDPQETQYF
- | TRBD1 | TRBJ1-6 | TRBV24-1 | TGTGCCACCAGTGATTTTGGACAGGGACCTATCGGTAATTCACCCCTCCACTTT | CATSDFGQGPIGNSPLHF
- | - | TRBJ1-2 | TRBV20-1 | TGCAGTGCTAGCTCCACTTCGGAGCGCTACACCTTC | CSASSTSERYTF
- | - | TRBJ1-1 | TRBV28 | TGTGCCAGCAGTTCCGCTGACAGCACTGAAGCTTTCTTT | CASSSADSTEAFF
- | TRBD2 | TRBJ2-5 | TRBV6-2/TRBV6-3 | TGTGCCAGCAGTTACCCGGGACTAGCGGGGGAGAGACAAGAGACCCAGTACTTC | CASSYPGLAGERQETQYF
- | TRBD1 | TRBJ2-1 | TRBV6-2/TRBV6-3 | TGTGCCAGCAGTTACTCACAGGGGTCCTACAATGAGCAGTTCTTC | CASSYSQGSYNEQFF
- | - | TRBJ2-7 | TRBV6-2/TRBV6-3 | TGTGCCAGCAGTTACTCGAAGGGACTGGACGAGCAGTACTTC | CASSYSKGLDEQYF
- | - | TRBJ1-6 | TRBV7-9 | TGTGCCAGCAGCCCGACGGGGGAGTCCTATAATTCACCCCTCCACTTT | CASSPTGESYNSPLHF
- | - | TRBJ1-2 | TRBV6-5 | TGTGCCAGCAGATCCAGGCCAGATGGCTACACCTTC | CASRSRPDGYTF
many | - | TRBJ2-1 | TRBV7-2 | TGTGCCAGCAGCCTCACCACACCGTCTGCCAATGAGCAGTTCTTC | CASSLTTPSANEQFF
few | - | TRBJ2-7 | TRBV29-1 | TGCAGCGTTGACCCGGGCCGGAACGAGCAGTACTTC | CSVDPGRNEQYF
- | - | TRBJ2-7 | TRBV7-9 | TGTGCCAGCAGCCATCCTGACATAATTCTCGACGAGCAGTACTTC | CASSHPDIILDEQYF
- | - | TRBJ2-1 | TRBV4-3 | TGCGCCAGCAGCCAAGGCTCCCCTGTCTATAATGGGCAGTTCTTC | CASSQGSPVYNGQFF
once | - | TRBJ2-3 | TRBV7-9 | TGTGCCAGCAGCTTTTCTGAATATACGCAGTATTTT | CASSFSEYTQYF
- | - | TRBJ2-7 | TRBV6-2/TRBV6-3 | TGTGCCAGCAGCCGACCTGAGACAGTCCCCTACGAGCAGTACTTC | CASSRPETVPYEQYF
- | - | TRBJ2-3 | TRBV27 | TGTGCCAGTAGAACGCCGGGTGATACGCAGTATTTT | CASRTPGDTQYF
- | TRBD1 | TRBJ1-2 | TRBV4-3 | TGCGCCAGCAGCCAGATGGGACAGAATTATGGCTACACCTTC | CASSQMGQNYGYTF
- | TRBD2 | TRBJ2-1 | TRBV11-2 | TGTGCCAGCAGCTTAGCCGGGACTAGCGGGATTACTGGGCAGTTCTTC | CASSLAGTSGITGQFF
few | TRBD1 | TRBJ2-2 | TRBV7-2 | TGTGCCAGCAGCTTAGGAGGGACAGGGAGAACCGGGGAGCTGTTTTTT | CASSLGGTGRTGELFF
- | TRBD2 | TRBJ2-5 | TRBV7-2 | TGTGCCAGCAGCTTAAGGGGAGGGGTACAAGAGACCCAGTACTTC | CASSLRGGVQETQYF
- | - | TRBJ1-6 | TRBV7-4 | TGTGCCAGCAGCTCCCGGAAAGGGCAGGAATATTCACCCCTCCACTTT | CASSSRKGQEYSPLHF
- | - | TRBJ1-2 | TRBV30 | TGTGCCTGGAGCACCGGATCCGACTATGGCTACACCTTC | CAWSTGSDYGYTF
- | TRBD2 | TRBJ2-1 | TRBV6-1 | TGTGCCGGCAGTGGGCTAGCGGGTACCTACAATGAGCAGTTATTC | CAGSGLAGTYNEQLF
few | TRBD1 | TRBJ2-1 | TRBV20-1 | TGCAGTGCTAGCGGGAAGAGGTCTGGGACAGGAGTTCGGGATGAGCAGTTCTTC | CSASGKRSGTGVRDEQFF
- | - | TRBJ1-6 | TRBV4-1 | TGCGCCAGCAGACCATCCCCGGAAGGGGGGAAAAATTCACCCCTCCACTTT | CASRPSPEGGKNSPLHF
few | - | TRBJ2-1 | TRBV27 | TGTGCCAGCAGTTTTCAGCTAGCTGAGATTTCGAGCCCTCACAATGAGCAGTTCTTC | CASSFQLAEISSPHNEQFF
- | - | TRBJ1-1 | TRBV20-1 | TGCAGTGCTCCCGTTGTGGGAGGCACTGAAGCTTTCTTT | CSAPVVGGTEAFF
- | - | TRBJ1-1 | TRBV14 | TGTGCCAGCAGCCATACTGGGGGACCTTTGAACACTGAAGCTTTCTTT | CASSHTGGPLNTEAFF
- | TRBD1 | TRBJ1-1 | TRBV7-2 | TGTGCCAGCAGCGAAGGACAGGCCACAAAAGCTTTCTTT | CASSEGQATKAFF
- | TRBD1 | TRBJ2-7 | TRBV12-5 | TGTGCTAGTGGTTTGACCCCTCCGGCCACAGGGGTCTTCGAGCAGTACTTC | CASGLTPPATGVFEQYF
- | TRBD2 | TRBJ2-1 | TRBV5-5 | TGTGCCAGCAGCTTGGCTAGCGGGGTTTACAATGAGCAGTTCTTC | CASSLASGVYNEQFF
few | - | TRBJ2-3 | TRBV29-1 | TGCCCTCTAACAGATACGCAGTATTTT | CPLTDTQYF
once | - | TRBJ1-5 | TRBV15 | TGTGCCACCAGCATTGTCGGCCAGCCCCAGCATTTT | CATSIVGQPQHF
- | - | TRBJ1-1 | TRBV4-3 | TGCGCCAGCAGCTGGGGTTTTATAACGGACACTGAAGCTTTCTTT | CASSWGFITDTEAFF
- | - | TRBJ2-3 | TRBV6-1 | TGTGCCAGCAGGCAACTTAATAGGGGGGGGTCTACAGATACGCAGTATTTT | CASRQLNRGGSTDTQYF
- | - | TRBJ1-4 | TRBV20-1 | TGCAGTGCTAATAAGGGTCAGGGCCTTAATGAAAAACTGTTTTTT | CSANKGQGLNEKLFF
few | TRBD2 | TRBJ2-3 | TRBV28 | TGTGCCAGCAGTGCATCAGCGGGGGGGCCGTCAGATACGCAGTATTTT | CASSASAGGPSDTQYF
- | - | TRBJ2-1 | TRBV19 | TGTGCCAGTAGTACACCTTGGGCCGAGGAGAATGAGCAGTTCTTC | CASSTPWAEENEQFF
- | - | TRBJ2-3 | TRBV14 | TGTGCCAGCAGCCAAGGGACCGAGACAGGAGGAACAGATACGCAGTATTTT | CASSQGTETGGTDTQYF
- | - | TRBJ2-5 | TRBV5-5 | TGTGCCAGCAGCTTGTTCCCGGGCCGGGAGACCCAGTACTTC | CASSLFPGRETQYF
few | - | TRBJ2-1 | TRBV29-1 | TGCAGCGTTGAGGAAGGGATGGGGGGTGAGCAGTTCTTC | CSVEEGMGGEQFF
few | - | TRBJ2-1 | TRBV7-2 | TGTGCCAGCAGCTTGATCAGGCCGACCTACAATGAGCAGTTCTTC | CASSLIRPTYNEQFF
- | - | TRBJ1-2 | TRBV4-1 | TGCGCCAGCAGCCAAGGGTACCGCGGGACAATCTATGGCTACACCTTC | CASSQGYRGTIYGYTF
- | - | TRBJ2-1 | TRBV5-1 | TGCGCCAGCAGCTTGGGGGCAGATCTTGAGTTCTTC | CASSLGADLEFF
few | - | TRBJ1-2 | TRBV20-1 | TGCAGTGCTGAGACCAACTATGGCTACACCTTC | CSAETNYGYTF
- | - | TRBJ1-2 | TRBV7-2 | TGTGCCAGCAGCTTAGCGATGGATAATGGCTACACCTTC | CASSLAMDNGYTF
- | - | TRBJ1-2 | TRBV7-9 | TGTGCCAGCAGCTTGTTCCGGGCCACCTATGGCTACACCTTC | CASSLFRATYGYTF
- | - | TRBJ2-7 | TRBV27 | TGTGCCAGCAGTCCGAATCCGGGGTTGGCGCGGGAGCAGTACTTC | CASSPNPGLAREQYF
- | - | TRBJ1-3 | TRBV7-9 | TGTGCCAGCAGCTTAAGTTGGGGAGCGGACGGAAACACCATATATTTT | CASSLSWGADGNTIYF
- | - | TRBJ1-5 | TRBV11-2 | TGTGCCAGCAGCTTAACGCCACGGGCCGATCAGCCCCAGCATTTT | CASSLTPRADQPQHF
- | - | TRBJ1-1 | TRBV4-1 | TGCGCCAGCAGCCACGGCGGGACCTACAGGAGGGCTTTCTTT | CASSHGGTYRRAFF
- | TRBD2 | TRBJ2-1 | TRBV20-1 | TGCAGTGCTAGAGATAGTTTCCTAGCGGAGTACAATGAGCAGTTCTTC | CSARDSFLAEYNEQFF